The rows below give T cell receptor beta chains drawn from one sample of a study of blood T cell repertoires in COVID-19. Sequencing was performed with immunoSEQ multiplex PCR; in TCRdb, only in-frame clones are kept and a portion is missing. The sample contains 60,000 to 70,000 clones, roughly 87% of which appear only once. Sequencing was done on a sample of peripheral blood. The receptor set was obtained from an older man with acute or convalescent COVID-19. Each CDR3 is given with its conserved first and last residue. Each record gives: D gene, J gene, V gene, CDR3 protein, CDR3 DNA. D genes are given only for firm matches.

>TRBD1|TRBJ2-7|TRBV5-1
CASSLWSRQGLRSEQYF
TGCGCCAGCAGCTTGTGGTCCAGACAGGGATTGAGGAGCGAGCAGTACTTC
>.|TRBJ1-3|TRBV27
CASSLWLPGAGNTIYF
TGTGCCAGCAGTTTATGGCTACCGGGGGCTGGAAACACCATATATTTT
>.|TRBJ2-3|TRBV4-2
CASSQDLTAGSDTQYF
TGTGCCAGCAGCCAAGATCTCACGGCGGGATCAGATACGCAGTATTTT
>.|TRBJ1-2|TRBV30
CAWSVYGQIYGYTF
TGTGCCTGGAGTGTTTACGGACAGATCTATGGCTACACCTTC
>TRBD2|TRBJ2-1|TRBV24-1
CATSDPGLAGHDEQFF
TGTGCCACCAGTGACCCGGGACTAGCGGGTCATGATGAGCAGTTCTTC
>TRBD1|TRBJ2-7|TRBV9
CASSVSDRGYEQYF
TGTGCCAGCAGCGTATCAGACAGGGGGTACGAGCAGTACTTC
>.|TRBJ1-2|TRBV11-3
CASSLEAGRPGRGYTF
TGTGCCAGCAGCTTAGAAGCCGGGAGACCCGGACGTGGCTACACCTTC
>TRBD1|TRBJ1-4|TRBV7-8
CASSLVGTGPNEKLFF
TGTGCCAGCAGCTTAGTAGGGACAGGCCCCAATGAAAAACTGTTTTTT
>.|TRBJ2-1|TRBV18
CASSPQGATGDEQFF
TGTGCCAGCTCACCACAGGGAGCGACTGGGGATGAGCAGTTCTTC
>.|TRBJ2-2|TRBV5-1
CASSLNGRGTGELFF
TGCGCCAGCAGCTTGAACGGGAGAGGCACCGGGGAGCTGTTTTTT
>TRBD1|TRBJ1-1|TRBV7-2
CASSLARDSDMNTEAFF
TGTGCCAGCAGCTTAGCGCGGGACAGCGATATGAACACTGAAGCTTTCTTT
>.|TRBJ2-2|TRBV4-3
CASSQDRAGELFF
TGCGCCAGCAGCCAAGACAGGGCGGGGGAGCTGTTTTTT
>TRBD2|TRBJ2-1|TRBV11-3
CASSSGTSGSKGYEQFF
TGTGCCAGCAGCTCCGGGACTAGCGGGAGTAAAGGCTATGAGCAGTTCTTC
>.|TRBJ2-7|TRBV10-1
CASFPGTYDYEQYF
TGCGCCAGTTTCCCCGGGACATACGACTACGAGCAGTACTTC
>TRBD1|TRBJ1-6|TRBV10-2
CASRFGTGRGDNSPLHF
TGCGCCAGCAGATTCGGGACAGGGAGGGGGGATAATTCACCCCTCCACTTT
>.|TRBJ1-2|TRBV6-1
CASTSVTANYGYTF
TGTGCCAGCACCAGTGTGACAGCTAACTATGGCTACACCTTC
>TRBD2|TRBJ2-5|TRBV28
CASSPPGLAGEGETQYF
TGTGCCAGCAGCCCCCCCGGACTAGCGGGAGAGGGGGAGACCCAGTACTTC
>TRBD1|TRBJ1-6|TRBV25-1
CASSAGQGNNSPLHF
TGTGCCAGCAGCGCGGGACAGGGAAATAATTCACCCCTCCACTTT